Listed here are 9 T cell receptor beta chains from one sample, sequenced in a study of blood T cell repertoires in COVID-19. The protocol was immunoSEQ multiplex PCR, while the TCRdb copy is restricted to in-frame clones and leaves out a portion. The repertoire holds around 150,000 clones, 60% to 80% seen once, with around 9.5% in the top ten. The sequenced sample was peripheral blood. These receptors were collected from a woman aged 45 to 65 with active or convalescent COVID-19.

This clone came up once. The chain employs TRBV7-8 and TRBJ2-1; TRBD1 matches 8 bases. The CDR3 extends over 15 amino acids. V gave up 5 bases and J gave up 4 bases; unmatched junction bases: 7. Per the germline V gene, CDR1 is SGHVS and CDR2 is FQNEAQ. The CDR3 DNA is TGTGCCAGCAGCATACAGGGGGAACCTTACAATGAGCAGTTCTTC. Translating gives CASSIQGEPYNEQFF.

The chain joins TRBV19 to TRBJ2-2, with D maybe TRBD1 (5 bases). This CDR3 comprises 13 residues. The ends were cut back, 5 bases at V and 8 bases at J, with 12 bases in the middle. The germline CDR1 and CDR2 sequences are LNHDA and SQIVND (reference sequence). The CDR3 loop reads CASSSGHGGELFF. The CDR3 DNA reads as TGTGCCAGTAGTTCAGGGCACGGGGGGGAGCTGTTTTTT.

This chain joins TRBV2 and TRBJ2-7, with 11 bases fitting TRBD1. V was pared by 5 bases and J by 2 bases, with 8 bases of the junction left unmatched. This CDR3 has 16 residues. Germline loops: CDR1 SNHLY, CDR2 FYNNEI. CDR3 DNA: TGTGCCAGCAGTCAACCGGGACAGGGGGACCCCTACGAGCAGTACTTC. It is translated as CASSQPGQGDPYEQYF.

The CDR3 reads CASSIRGPNTEAFF. For the CDR3, the DNA is TGTGCCAGTAGTATCAGGGGACCGAACACTGAAGCTTTCTTT. This chain joins TRBV19 and TRBJ1-1, with TRBD1 as a possible D gene (6 bases). V lost 3 bases and J 1 base, leaving 9 bases between the germline ends. Germline values: CDR1 LNHDA, CDR2 SQIVND (reference sequence). CDR3 length: 14 amino acids. The full variable domain, with the rest looked up from reference TRBV19 and TRBJ1-1, is DGGITQSPKYLFRKEGQNVTLSCEQNLNHDAMYWYRQDPGQGLRLIYYSQIVNDFQKGDIAEGYSVSREKKESFPLTVTSAQKNPTAFYLCASSIRGPNTEAFFGQGTRLTVV.

V gene TRBV5-1 combines with J gene TRBJ2-7; D is possibly TRBD1 (5 bases). Germline CDR1 is SGHRS and CDR2 is YFSETQ. V was cut by 4 bases and J by 0 bases, with 14 bases left in between. The CDR3 contains 15 residues. For the CDR3, the DNA is TGCGCCAGCAGCCCGGACATATCCGGCTCCTACGAGCAGTACTTC. Its translation is CASSPDISGSYEQYF.

The V gene is TRBV18, the J gene TRBJ2-6; TRBD1 is a possible D gene (5 bases). The V gene's germline CDR1 is KGHSH and CDR2 LQKENI. V was clipped by 5 bases and J by 4 bases, with 21 bases between them. The length of the CDR3 is 18 residues. The CDR3 region is CASSSRQILLSGANVLTF. DNA of the CDR3: TGTGCCAGCTCAAGCAGACAGATTCTCCTTTCAGGGGCCAACGTCCTGACTTTC.

The gene calls are TRBV29-1 and TRBJ2-1; 7 nucleotides line up with TRBD1. Per the germline V gene, CDR1 is SQVTM and CDR2 is ANQGSEA. CDR3 size: 13 residues. The V gene end was trimmed by 3 bases and the J gene end by 13 bases; junction bases not matched to a gene: 12. The CDR3 sequence is CSVEEENRGGQFF. DNA for the CDR3: TGCAGCGTTGAGGAGGAGAACAGGGGTGGACAGTTCTTC.

The J gene is TRBJ2-7, the V gene TRBV4-3; 8 bases line up with TRBD2. J was trimmed by 2 bases and V by 2 bases; bases with no gene match: 8. Looked up from germline, CDR1 is LGHNA and CDR2 is YSLEER. The CDR3 is made up of 16 amino acids. The CDR3 sequence: CASSQLSGGGTYEQYF. The CDR3 DNA follows: TGCGCCAGCAGCCAACTCAGCGGGGGTGGGACCTACGAGCAGTACTTC.

The J gene is TRBJ2-3, the V gene TRBV19; maybe TRBD2 (5 bases). CDR1 is LNHDA, CDR2 SQIVND, per germline (reference sequence). This CDR3 has 16 amino acids. The ends were cut back, 4 bases at V and 1 base at J, with 15 bases in the middle. The CDR3 DNA sequence: TGTGCCAGTAGTACCCGGGTCGACGGGGGCACAGATACGCAGTATTTT. Protein product: CASSTRVDGGTDTQYF. The complete variable domain, with remaining parts taken from reference TRBV19 and TRBJ2-3, reads DGGITQSPKYLFRKEGQNVTLSCEQNLNHDAMYWYRQDPGQGLRLIYYSQIVNDFQKGDIAEGYSVSREKKESFPLTVTSAQKNPTAFYLCASSTRVDGGTDTQYFGPGTRLTVL.